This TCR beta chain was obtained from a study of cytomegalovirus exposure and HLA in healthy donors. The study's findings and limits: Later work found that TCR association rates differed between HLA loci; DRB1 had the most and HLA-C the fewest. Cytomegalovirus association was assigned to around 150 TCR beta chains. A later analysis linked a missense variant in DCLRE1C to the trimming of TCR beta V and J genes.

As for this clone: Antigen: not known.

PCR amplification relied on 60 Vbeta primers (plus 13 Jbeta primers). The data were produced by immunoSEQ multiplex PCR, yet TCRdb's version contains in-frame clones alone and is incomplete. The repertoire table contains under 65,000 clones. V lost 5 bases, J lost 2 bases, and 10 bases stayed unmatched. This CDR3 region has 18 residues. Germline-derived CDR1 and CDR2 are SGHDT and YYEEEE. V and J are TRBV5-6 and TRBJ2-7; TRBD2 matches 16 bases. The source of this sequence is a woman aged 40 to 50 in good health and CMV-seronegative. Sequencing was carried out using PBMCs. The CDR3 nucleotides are TGTGCCAGCAGTCGACCGGGACTAGCGGGGGGGTCGCCCTACGAGCAGTACTTC. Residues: CASSRPGLAGGSPYEQYF.